The entry below describes one TCR beta chain. The antigen is unknown. The sample is drawn from a study of shared clonotypes between healthy human individuals. Findings and limits, study-wide: Sampling was confined to blood; repertoires within tissues likely differ.

A deep-level run was used for the assay. Profiling relied on immunoSEQ multiplex PCR, and the TCRdb table lists in-frame clones only, not all of them. Of some 470,000 clones listed, roughly four fifths were seen once; the top ten hold approximately 13%. Trimming shortened V by 2 bases and J by 4 bases, and 11 bases separated the two germline ends. The CDR3 has 14 residues. Germline V gene data show CDR1 as MNHEY and CDR2 as SVGAGI. This chain joins TRBV6-5 and TRBJ1-2, with a weak D call TRBD1 (5 bases). The TCR was taken from a woman aged 40-49 years in good health. Some clones in this sample may be carry-over from other donors' samples. The sequenced sample was PBMCs. DNA of the CDR3: TGTGCCAGCAGTTACGCAGGGACGTCCTATGGCTACACCTTC. Translating it yields CASSYAGTSYGYTF.